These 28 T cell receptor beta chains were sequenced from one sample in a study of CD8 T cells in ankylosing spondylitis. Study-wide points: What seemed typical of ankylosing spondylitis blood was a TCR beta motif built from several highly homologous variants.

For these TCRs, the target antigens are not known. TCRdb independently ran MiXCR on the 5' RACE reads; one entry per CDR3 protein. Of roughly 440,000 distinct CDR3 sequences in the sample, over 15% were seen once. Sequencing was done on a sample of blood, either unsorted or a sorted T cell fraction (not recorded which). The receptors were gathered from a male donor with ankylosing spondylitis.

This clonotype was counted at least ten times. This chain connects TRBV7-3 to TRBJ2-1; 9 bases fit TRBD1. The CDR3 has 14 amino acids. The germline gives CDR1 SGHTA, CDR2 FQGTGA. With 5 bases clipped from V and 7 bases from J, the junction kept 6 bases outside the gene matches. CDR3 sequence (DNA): TGTGCCAGCAGCCAGGACAGGGGAAGGAATGAGCAGTTCTTC. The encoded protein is CASSQDRGRNEQFF.

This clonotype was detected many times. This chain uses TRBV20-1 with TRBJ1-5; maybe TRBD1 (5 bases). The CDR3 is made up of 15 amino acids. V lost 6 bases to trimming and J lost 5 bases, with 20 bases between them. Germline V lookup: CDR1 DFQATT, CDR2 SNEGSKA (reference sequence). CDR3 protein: CSAQEVVRVDQPQHF. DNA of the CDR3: TGCAGTGCGCAAGAGGTGGTCAGGGTGGATCAGCCCCAGCATTTT.

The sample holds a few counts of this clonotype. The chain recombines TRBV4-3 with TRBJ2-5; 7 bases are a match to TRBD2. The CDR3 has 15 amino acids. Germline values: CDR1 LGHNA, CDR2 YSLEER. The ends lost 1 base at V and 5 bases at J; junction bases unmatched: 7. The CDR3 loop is CASSQGGGRGETQYF. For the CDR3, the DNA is TGCGCCAGCAGCCAAGGGGGCGGGAGAGGGGAGACCCAGTACTTC.

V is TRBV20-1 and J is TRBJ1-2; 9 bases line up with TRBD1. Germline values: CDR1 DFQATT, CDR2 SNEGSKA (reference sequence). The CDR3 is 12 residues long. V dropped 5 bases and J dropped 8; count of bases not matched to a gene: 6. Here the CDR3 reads CSAGGTGNGYTF. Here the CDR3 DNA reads TGCAGTGCTGGGGGGACAGGGAACGGCTACACCTTC.

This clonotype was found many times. The CDR3 loop reads CSARRDSLGGNQPQHF. The CDR3 DNA follows: TGCAGTGCTAGGCGAGACTCCCTTGGGGGCAATCAGCCCCAGCATTTT. The chain combines TRBV20-1 with TRBJ1-5; D call uncertain. The germline V gene has CDR1 DFQATT and CDR2 SNEGSKA (reference sequence). The V end lost 3 bases, the J end lost 2 bases, and 17 bases lay between the germline ends. The CDR3 is 16 residues long.

CDR3 amino acids: CASSLQGTGSPLHF. CDR3 coding DNA: TGCGCCAGCAGCTTGCAGGGGACGGGATCACCCCTCCACTTT. V is TRBV5-1 and J is TRBJ1-6; TRBD1 might be the D (6 bases). Germline CDR1 reads SGHRS; CDR2 reads YFSETQ. V was pared by 1 base and J by 10 bases, with 12 bases between. CDR3 size: 14 residues.

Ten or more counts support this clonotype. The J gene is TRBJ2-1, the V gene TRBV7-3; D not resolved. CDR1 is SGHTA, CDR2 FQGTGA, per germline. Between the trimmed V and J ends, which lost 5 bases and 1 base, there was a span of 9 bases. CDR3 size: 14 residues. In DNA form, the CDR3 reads TGTGCCAGCAGCCCAACCGGTTCCTACAATGAGCAGTTCTTC. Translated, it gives CASSPTGSYNEQFF.

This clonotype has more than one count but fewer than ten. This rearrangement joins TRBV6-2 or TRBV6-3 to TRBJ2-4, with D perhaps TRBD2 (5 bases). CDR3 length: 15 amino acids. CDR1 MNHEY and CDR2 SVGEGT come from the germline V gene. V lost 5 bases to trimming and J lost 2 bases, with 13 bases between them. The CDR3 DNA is TGTGCCAGCAGTCCTAGCTCACTACCCAAAAACATTCAGTACTTC. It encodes CASSPSSLPKNIQYF.

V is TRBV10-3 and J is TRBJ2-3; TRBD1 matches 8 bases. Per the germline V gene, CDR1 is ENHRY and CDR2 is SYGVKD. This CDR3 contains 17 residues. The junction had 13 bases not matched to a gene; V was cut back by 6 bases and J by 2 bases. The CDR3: CAISGTKGQETTDTQYF. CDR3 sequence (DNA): TGTGCCATCAGCGGCACCAAGGGACAGGAGACCACAGATACGCAGTATTTT.

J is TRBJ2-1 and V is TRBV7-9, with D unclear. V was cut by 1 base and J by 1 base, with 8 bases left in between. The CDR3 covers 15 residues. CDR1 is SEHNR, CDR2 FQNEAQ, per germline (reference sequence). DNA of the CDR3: TGTGCCAGCAGCTTAGAAGGTTTATCCTACAATGAGCAGTTCTTC. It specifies CASSLEGLSYNEQFF.

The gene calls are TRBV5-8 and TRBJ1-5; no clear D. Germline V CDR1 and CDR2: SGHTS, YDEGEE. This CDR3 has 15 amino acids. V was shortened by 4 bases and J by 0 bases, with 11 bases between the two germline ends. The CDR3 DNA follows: TGTGCCAGCAGCAGAAAAATCCTTAGCAATCAGCCCCAGCATTTT. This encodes CASSRKILSNQPQHF.

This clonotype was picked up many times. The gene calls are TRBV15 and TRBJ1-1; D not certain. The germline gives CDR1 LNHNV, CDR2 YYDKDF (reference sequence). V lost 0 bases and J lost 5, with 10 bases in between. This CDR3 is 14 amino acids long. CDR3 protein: CATSRDGGKTEAFF. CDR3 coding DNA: TGTGCCACCAGCAGAGATGGCGGGAAAACTGAAGCTTTCTTT.

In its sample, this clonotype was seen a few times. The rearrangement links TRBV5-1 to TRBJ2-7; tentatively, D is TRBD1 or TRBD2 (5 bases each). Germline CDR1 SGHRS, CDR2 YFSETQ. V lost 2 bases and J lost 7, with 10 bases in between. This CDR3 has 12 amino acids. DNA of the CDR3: TGCGCCAGCAGCTTCACGAGGGGAGAGCAGTACTTC. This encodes CASSFTRGEQYF.

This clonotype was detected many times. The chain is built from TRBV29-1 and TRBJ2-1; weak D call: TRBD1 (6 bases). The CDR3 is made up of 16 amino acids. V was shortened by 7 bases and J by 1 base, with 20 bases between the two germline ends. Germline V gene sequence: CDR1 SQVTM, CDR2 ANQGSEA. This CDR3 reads CSARRGAGESYNEQFF. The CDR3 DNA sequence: TGCAGCGCCCGCAGGGGCGCAGGCGAGTCCTACAATGAGCAGTTCTTC.

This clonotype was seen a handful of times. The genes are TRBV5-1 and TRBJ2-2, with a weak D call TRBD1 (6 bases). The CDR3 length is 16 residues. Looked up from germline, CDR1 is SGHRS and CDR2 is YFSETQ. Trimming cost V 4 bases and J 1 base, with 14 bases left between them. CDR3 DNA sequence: TGCGCCAGCAGCCCGGGACACCAATTGAACACCGGGGAGCTGTTTTTT. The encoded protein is CASSPGHQLNTGELFF. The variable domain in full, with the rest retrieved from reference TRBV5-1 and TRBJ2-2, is KAGVTQTPRYLIKTRGQQVTLSCSPISGHRSVSWYQQTPGQGLQFLFEYFSETQRNKGNFPGRFSGRQFSNSRSEMNVSTLELGDSALYLCASSPGHQLNTGELFFGEGSRLTVL.

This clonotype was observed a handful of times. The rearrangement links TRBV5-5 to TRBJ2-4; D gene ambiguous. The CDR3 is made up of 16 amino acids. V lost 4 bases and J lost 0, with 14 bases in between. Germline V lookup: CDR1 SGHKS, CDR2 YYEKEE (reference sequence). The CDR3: CASSIWGLGAKNIQYF. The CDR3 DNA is TGTGCCAGCAGCATCTGGGGTTTGGGAGCCAAAAACATTCAGTACTTC. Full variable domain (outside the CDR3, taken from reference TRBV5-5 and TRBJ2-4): DAGVTQSPTHLIKTRGQQVTLRCSPISGHKSVSWYQQVLGQGPQFIFQYYEKEERGRGNFPDRFSARQFPNYSSELNVNALLLGDSALYLCASSIWGLGAKNIQYFGAGTRLSVL.

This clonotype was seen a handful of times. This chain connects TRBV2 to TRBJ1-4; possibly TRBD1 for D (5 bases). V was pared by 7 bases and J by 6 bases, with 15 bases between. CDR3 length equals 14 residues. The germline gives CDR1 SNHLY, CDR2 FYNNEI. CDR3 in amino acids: CASKSRGADEKLFF. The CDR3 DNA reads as TGTGCCAGCAAGAGTCGGGGCGCCGATGAAAAACTGTTTTTT. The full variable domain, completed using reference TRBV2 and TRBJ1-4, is EPEVTQTPSHQVTQMGQEVILRCVPISNHLYFYWYRQILGQKVEFLVSFYNNEISEKSEIFDDQFSVERPDGSNFTLKIRSTKLEDSAMYFCASKSRGADEKLFFGSGTQLSVL.

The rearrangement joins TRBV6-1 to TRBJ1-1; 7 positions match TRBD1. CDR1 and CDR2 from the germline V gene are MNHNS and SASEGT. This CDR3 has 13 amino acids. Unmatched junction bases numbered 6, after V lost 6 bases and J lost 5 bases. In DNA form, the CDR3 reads TGTGCCAGCAGGGACAGGAGGGGGACTGAAGCTTTCTTT. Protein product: CASRDRRGTEAFF.

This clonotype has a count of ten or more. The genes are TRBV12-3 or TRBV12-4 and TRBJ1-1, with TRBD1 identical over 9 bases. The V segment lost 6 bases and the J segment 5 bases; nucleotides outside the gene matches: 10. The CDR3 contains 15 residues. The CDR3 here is CASSRPAGQGTEAFF. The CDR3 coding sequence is TGTGCCAGCAGCCGACCGGCCGGACAGGGGACTGAAGCTTTCTTT.

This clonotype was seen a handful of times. As DNA, the CDR3 is TGTGCCAGCAGCTCGATCCGCCAGCGGGAGTTTGCAGATACGCAGTATTTT. Protein: CASSSIRQREFADTQYF. The chain couples TRBV7-7 to TRBJ2-3; 8 bases agree with TRBD2. Trimming at V came to 4 bases and at J to 4 bases, leaving 13 bases not matched to a gene. This CDR3 is built from 17 residues. Per the germline V gene, CDR1 is SSHAT and CDR2 is FNYEAQ (reference sequence). The full variable domain, its missing parts supplied by reference TRBV7-7 and TRBJ2-3, is GAGVSQSPRYKVTKRGQDVTLRCDPISSHATLYWYQQALGQGPEFLTYFNYEAQPDKSGLPSDRFSAERPEGSISTLTIQRTEQRDSAMYRCASSSIRQREFADTQYFGPGTRLTVL.

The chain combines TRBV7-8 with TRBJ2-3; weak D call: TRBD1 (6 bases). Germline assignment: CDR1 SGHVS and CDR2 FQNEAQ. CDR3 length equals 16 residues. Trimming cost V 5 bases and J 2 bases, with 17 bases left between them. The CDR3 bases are TGTGCCAGCAGCGTAACGCGGACAGCTAACACAGATACGCAGTATTTT. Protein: CASSVTRTANTDTQYF.

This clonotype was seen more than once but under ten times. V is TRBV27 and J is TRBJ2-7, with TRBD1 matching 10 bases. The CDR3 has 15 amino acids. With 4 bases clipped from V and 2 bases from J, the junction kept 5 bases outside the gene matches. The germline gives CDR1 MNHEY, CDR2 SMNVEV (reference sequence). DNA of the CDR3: TGTGCCAGCAGTTCCCCGGGACAGGGGACCTACGAGCAGTACTTC. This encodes CASSSPGQGTYEQYF.

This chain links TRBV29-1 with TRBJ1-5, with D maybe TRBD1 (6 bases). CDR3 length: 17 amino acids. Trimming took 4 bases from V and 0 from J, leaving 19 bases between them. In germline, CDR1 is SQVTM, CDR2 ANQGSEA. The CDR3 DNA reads TGCAGCGTTGTCCACAGGGACCGAGCCTATAGCAATCAGCCCCAGCATTTT. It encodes CSVVHRDRAYSNQPQHF.

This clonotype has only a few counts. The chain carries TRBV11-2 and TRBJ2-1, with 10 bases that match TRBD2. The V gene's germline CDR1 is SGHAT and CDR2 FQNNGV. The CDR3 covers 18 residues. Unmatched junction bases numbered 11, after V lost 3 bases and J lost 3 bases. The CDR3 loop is CASSFRNLAGGLYNEQFF. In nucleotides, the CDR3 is TGTGCCAGCAGCTTTAGAAACTTAGCGGGGGGACTCTACAATGAGCAGTTCTTC.

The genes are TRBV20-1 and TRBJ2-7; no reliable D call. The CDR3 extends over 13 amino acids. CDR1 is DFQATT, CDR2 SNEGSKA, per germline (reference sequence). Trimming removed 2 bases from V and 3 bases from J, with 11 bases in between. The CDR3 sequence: CSARLDGRYEQYF. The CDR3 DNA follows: TGCAGTGCTAGACTAGACGGACGCTACGAGCAGTACTTC.

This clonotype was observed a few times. This CDR3 reads CASSLGFLAAANEQFF. As DNA, the CDR3 is TGTGCCAGCAGCTTAGGATTTCTAGCGGCTGCCAATGAGCAGTTCTTC. The chain recombines TRBV7-9 with TRBJ2-1; 7 positions agree with TRBD2. Germline values: CDR1 SEHNR, CDR2 FQNEAQ (reference sequence). Germline trimming cut 1 base from V and 6 bases from J; bases unmatched to any gene: 9. The CDR3 totals 16 residues.

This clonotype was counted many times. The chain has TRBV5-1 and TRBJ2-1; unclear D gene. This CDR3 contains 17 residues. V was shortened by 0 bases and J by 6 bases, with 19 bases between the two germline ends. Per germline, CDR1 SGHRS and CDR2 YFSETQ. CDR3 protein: CASSLGSGPALVNEQFF. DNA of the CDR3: TGCGCCAGCAGCTTGGGGTCCGGGCCAGCGTTGGTCAATGAGCAGTTCTTC.

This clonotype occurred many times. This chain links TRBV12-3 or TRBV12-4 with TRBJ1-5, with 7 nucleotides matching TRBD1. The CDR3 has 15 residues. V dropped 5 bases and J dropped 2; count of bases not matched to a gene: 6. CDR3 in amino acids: CASSHGTDGNQPQHF. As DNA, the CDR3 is TGTGCCAGCAGTCACGGGACAGACGGCAATCAGCCCCAGCATTTT.